This T cell receptor (beta chain) comes out of a study of cytomegalovirus exposure and HLA in healthy donors. Regarding the study as a whole: Presence/absence analyses treated sequencing depth as roughly uniform across donors.

With 60 Vbeta and 13 Jbeta primers, the PCR was carried out. Method: immunoSEQ multiplex PCR; TCRdb's copy keeps in-frame clones and lacks some. The data contain 120,000 to 150,000 clones, 75% to 80% of them singletons. Of note for this clone: Its target is unknown.

Sequenced material: PBMCs. This TCR came from a woman aged 25 to 39 in good health and CMV-seronegative.

CDR3 bases: TGTGCCAGCGCATGGAGTTCGGGGATGAACACTGAAGCTTTCTTT. Translated: CASAWSSGMNTEAFF. The chain combines TRBV5-5 with TRBJ1-1; D is ambiguous. The CDR3 is made up of 15 amino acids. Trimming cost V 7 bases and J 0 bases, with 16 bases left between them. Germline CDR1 is SGHKS and CDR2 is YYEKEE (reference sequence).